This entry lists 26 T cell receptor beta chains sequenced from one sample in a study of lymphopenia after photon versus proton radiotherapy. The assay was immunoSEQ multiplex PCR, and TCRdb's table has in-frame clones only and misses some. The profile shows 50,000 or so clones, 92% of them singletons. The material sequenced was peripheral blood, taken from a patient treated with photon-based radiotherapy. All receptors derive from a woman aged 40 to 55 with cholangiocarcinoma.

J is TRBJ2-2 and V is TRBV7-2; D is unclear. The CDR3 is 14 amino acids. Trimming shortened V by 5 bases and J by 5 bases, and 12 bases separated the two germline ends. The germline gives CDR1 SGHTA, CDR2 FQGNSA. CDR3 coding DNA: TGTGCCAGCAGCACACGTCTAGGGACCGGGGAGCTGTTTTTT. This sequence encodes CASSTRLGTGELFF.

The J gene is TRBJ1-5, the V gene TRBV27, with 9 bases lining up with TRBD1. The V segment lost 6 bases and the J segment 9 bases; nucleotides outside the gene matches: 9. The CDR3 sequence is 14 residues long. Germline-derived CDR1 and CDR2 are MNHEY and SMNVEV (reference sequence). CDR3 bases: TGTGCCAGCAGCTTGGGGACAGGGCAAGGGCCCCAGCATTTT. Translation gives CASSLGTGQGPQHF.

J is TRBJ1-1 and V is TRBV27, with 7 bases lining up with TRBD1. Germline CDR1 is MNHEY and CDR2 is SMNVEV (reference sequence). The CDR3 totals 15 residues. Losses at the gene ends were 3 bases for V and 0 bases for J; bases not matched to a gene: 4. CDR3 in DNA: TGTGCCAGCAGTTTTCAGGGGGTCATGAACACTGAAGCTTTCTTT. This sequence encodes CASSFQGVMNTEAFF.

This chain connects TRBV30 to TRBJ1-3, with D uncertain. Germline V gene sequence: CDR1 GTSNPN, CDR2 SVGIG (reference sequence). The CDR3 runs 15 residues. V gave up 1 base and J gave up 7 bases, with 17 bases separating them. The CDR3 region has the DNA TGTGCCTGGAGTGATAGGCAGGCCGTTGGGAACACCATATATTTT. Translated: CAWSDRQAVGNTIYF.

This clone was detected only a few times. The chain uses TRBV27 and TRBJ2-6, with no clear D. Germline CDR1 reads MNHEY; CDR2 reads SMNVEV (reference sequence). V was shortened by 1 base and J by 2 bases, with 12 bases between the two germline ends. The CDR3 loop spans 17 amino acids. CDR3 sequence reads: CASSLLGQYAGANVLTF. The DNA for the CDR3 is TGTGCCAGCAGTTTATTAGGCCAGTACGCTGGGGCCAACGTCCTGACTTTC.

The chain recombines TRBV5-1 with TRBJ2-7; D is undetermined. Germline V gives CDR1 SGHRS, CDR2 YFSETQ. CDR3 length: 13 residues. Between the trimmed V and J ends, which lost 4 bases and 1 base, there was a span of 9 bases. CDR3 sequence reads: CASSVKGSYEQYF. The CDR3, as DNA: TGCGCCAGCAGCGTCAAAGGGTCCTACGAGCAGTACTTC.

The V call is TRBV28, the J call TRBJ1-4; possible D gene TRBD1, 6 bases. The CDR3 is 14 amino acids. Germline V gene sequence: CDR1 MDHEN, CDR2 SYDVKM. Trimming removed 3 bases at V and 11 bases at J, with 16 bases between. The DNA for the CDR3 is TGTGCCAGCAGTTTCGGGGGGCAGGGGACGAAACTGTTTTTT. Translating gives CASSFGGQGTKLFF.

The CDR3 DNA sequence: TGTGCCAGCAGCTTGCTAGACAGCGCCTATGGCTACACCTTC. This encodes CASSLLDSAYGYTF. The J gene is TRBJ1-2, the V gene TRBV5-4; tentatively, D is TRBD1 (5 bases). Germline V gene sequence: CDR1 SGHNT, CDR2 YYREEE (reference sequence). The CDR3 contains 14 residues. The V gene lost 1 base and the J gene lost 4 bases, with 11 bases spanning the gap.

The chain uses TRBV5-8 and TRBJ2-2; weak D call: TRBD2 (5 bases). Germline lookup yields CDR1 SGHTS and CDR2 YDEGEE. V gave up 1 base and J gave up 0 bases, with 10 bases separating them. There are 16 residues in the CDR3. The CDR3 is CASSLTLAANTGELFF. DNA for the CDR3: TGTGCCAGCAGCTTGACCCTAGCAGCGAACACCGGGGAGCTGTTTTTT.

The sample holds one count of this clone. The rearrangement joins TRBV4-2 to TRBJ1-1; TRBD1 might be the D (5 bases). CDR1 LGHNA and CDR2 YNFKEQ come from the germline V gene. This CDR3 comprises 17 residues. V lost 0 bases and J 3 bases, leaving 17 bases between the germline ends. CDR3 in DNA: TGTGCCAGCAGCCAAGATCATGGCCTCCGGGGGTACACTGAAGCTTTCTTT. Its protein product is CASSQDHGLRGYTEAFF.

A note on this clone: Other DNA sequences in this sample translate to the same CDR3. The gene calls are TRBV7-8 and TRBJ1-1; TRBD1 aligns across 7 bases. Germline CDR1 SGHVS, CDR2 FQNEAQ. J lost 1 base, V lost 5 bases, and 4 bases had no gene match. This CDR3 has 14 amino acids. Written as DNA, the CDR3 is TGTGCCAGCAGCCCGGGGACAGCGAACACTGAAGCTTTCTTT. Protein: CASSPGTANTEAFF.

The V and J genes are TRBV5-5 and TRBJ1-5; perhaps TRBD1 as D (5 bases). CDR3 length equals 15 residues. The germline V gene has CDR1 SGHKS and CDR2 YYEKEE (reference sequence). V was trimmed by 4 bases and J by 4 bases, leaving 15 bases between them. The DNA of the CDR3 is TGTGCCAGCAGCCCATACGGGGGACGAAATCAGCCCCAGCATTTT. Protein product: CASSPYGGRNQPQHF.

J is TRBJ2-3 and V is TRBV10-3; 8 nucleotides line up with TRBD1. J gave up 5 bases and V 6 bases, and 7 bases lay outside the gene matches. CDR1 is ENHRY, CDR2 SYGVKD, per germline. CDR3 length equals 14 residues. The CDR3 DNA follows: TGTGCCATCAGAACGGGACAGGCCCTAGATACGCAGTATTTT. This sequence encodes CAIRTGQALDTQYF.

In its sample, this clone was seen once. The gene calls are TRBV19 and TRBJ1-2, with 7 positions matching TRBD1. In germline, CDR1 is LNHDA, CDR2 SQIVND (reference sequence). The length of the CDR3 is 15 residues. After removal of 6 bases from V and 0 bases from J, the junction contained 7 bases not matched to a gene. CDR3 sequence: CASSDEGATNYGYTF. The DNA for the CDR3 is TGTGCCAGTAGCGATGAGGGGGCTACTAACTATGGCTACACCTTC.

This clone was found once. This chain connects TRBV10-2 to TRBJ2-1; 8 bases map to TRBD2. Germline CDR1 WSHSY, CDR2 SAAADI. This CDR3 is 14 amino acids long. V lost 10 bases and J lost 4; bases outside the gene matches: 9. Here the CDR3 DNA reads TGCGCCACCTTATGGAAGCGGGAGTACAATGAGCAGTTCTTC. Protein sequence: CATLWKREYNEQFF.

The chain links TRBV7-3 to TRBJ2-1; TRBD1 might be the D (5 bases). CDR1 is SGHTA and CDR2 is FQGTGA in the germline V gene. This CDR3 is built from 15 residues. V was shortened by 1 base and J by 4 bases, with 11 bases between the two germline ends. The CDR3 DNA reads TGTGCCAGCAGCTTAAGTGACAGACGTTACAATGAGCAGTTCTTC. Its protein is CASSLSDRRYNEQFF.

There are a few counts of this clone. This chain connects TRBV14 to TRBJ1-6; D gene unclear. This CDR3 has 14 amino acids. The germline V gene has CDR1 SGHDN and CDR2 FVKESK. V was cut by 1 base and J by 5 bases, with 6 bases left in between. For the CDR3, the DNA is TGTGCCAGCAGCCAAGTACGGAATAATTCACCCCTCCACTTT. It encodes CASSQVRNNSPLHF.

The rearrangement links TRBV5-1 to TRBJ2-5; a possible D gene is TRBD1 (6 bases). CDR1 and CDR2 (germline): SGHRS, YFSETQ. V lost 3 bases to trimming and J lost 5 bases, with 14 bases between them. The CDR3 covers 14 residues. CDR3 amino acids: CASSSAQGTETQYF. DNA for the CDR3: TGCGCCAGCAGCTCAGCCCAGGGGACGGAGACCCAGTACTTC.

This rearrangement joins TRBV18 to TRBJ2-1, with a tentative D call TRBD2 (5 bases). The length of the CDR3 is 14 residues. The germline V gene encodes CDR1 KGHSH and CDR2 LQKENI. Trimming cost V 1 base and J 6 bases, with 10 bases left between them. CDR3 coding DNA: TGTGCCAGCTCACCACTAACTAGTTTCAATGAGCAGTTCTTC. This gives the protein CASSPLTSFNEQFF.

V usage is TRBV5-5 and J usage is TRBJ1-5; 8 nucleotides align to TRBD1. J was trimmed by 2 bases and V by 4 bases; bases with no gene match: 8. CDR3 size: 16 residues. Looked up from germline, CDR1 is SGHKS and CDR2 is YYEKEE (reference sequence). CDR3 in amino acids: CASSPWTGSGNQPQHF. In nucleotides, the CDR3 is TGTGCCAGCAGCCCTTGGACAGGGAGCGGCAATCAGCCCCAGCATTTT.

This clone was seen just once. The chain couples TRBV5-4 to TRBJ1-2, with no clear D. The germline V gene encodes CDR1 SGHNT and CDR2 YYREEE (reference sequence). The V end was cut by 3 bases, the J end by 2 bases, with 11 bases between. The CDR3 is 14 residues long. The CDR3 region has the DNA TGTGCCAGCAGCTCCCGAGAGGCGAACTATGGCTACACCTTC. Amino acid sequence: CASSSREANYGYTF.

The gene calls are TRBV5-5 and TRBJ1-2; 7 bases agree with TRBD1. The CDR3 has 15 residues. Germline values: CDR1 SGHKS, CDR2 YYEKEE (reference sequence). J was trimmed by 8 bases and V by 0 bases; bases with no gene match: 10. CDR3 DNA: TGTGCCAGCAGCTTGGGTATAGGGGGCGAGGCGGGCTACACCTTC. Its translation: CASSLGIGGEAGYTF.

The chain recombines TRBV9 with TRBJ2-1, with 8 nucleotides matching TRBD2. Looked up from germline, CDR1 is SGDLS and CDR2 is YYNGEE. Trimming took 4 bases from V and 4 from J; bases not matched to a gene: 10. The CDR3 is 16 amino acids. CDR3 residues: CASSPPGAGDYNEQFF. The CDR3 nucleotides are TGTGCCAGCAGCCCACCGGGAGCGGGGGATTACAATGAGCAGTTCTTC.

The chain combines TRBV5-5 with TRBJ2-3; TRBD2 matches 7 bases. Trimming took 3 bases from V and 6 from J; bases not matched to a gene: 10. The CDR3 consists of 15 residues. Germline CDR1 reads SGHKS; CDR2 reads YYEKEE (reference sequence). The CDR3: CASSSETGGWDTQYF. In DNA form, the CDR3 reads TGTGCCAGCAGCTCTGAAACGGGAGGTTGGGATACGCAGTATTTT.

This sequence joins TRBV9 and TRBJ2-7; D is undetermined. The CDR3 is made up of 15 amino acids. Germline lookup yields CDR1 SGDLS and CDR2 YYNGEE. With 0 bases removed from V and 0 bases from J, the gap between germline ends came to 10 bases. The CDR3 reads CASSVGAEPSYEQYF. The CDR3 bases are TGTGCCAGCAGCGTAGGGGCGGAACCCTCCTACGAGCAGTACTTC.

The chain couples TRBV18 to TRBJ2-7, with D tentatively TRBD1 (6 bases). There are 14 residues in the CDR3. CDR1 KGHSH and CDR2 LQKENI come from the germline V gene. V lost 0 bases and J lost 0, with 6 bases in between. For the CDR3, the DNA is TGTGCCAGCTCACCACCGGACAGCTCCTACGAGCAGTACTTC. Translation: CASSPPDSSYEQYF. Full variable domain (rest looked up from reference TRBV18 and TRBJ2-7): NAGVMQNPRHLVRRRGQEARLRCSPMKGHSHVYWYRQLPEEGLKFMVYLQKENIIDESGMPKERFSAEFPKEGPSILRIQQVVRGDSAAYFCASSPPDSSYEQYFGPGTRLTVT.